This T cell receptor beta chain was found in a study of T cells in localized non-small cell lung cancer. General study findings and limits: Among the top 100 tumor clones, a median around 60 appeared in adjacent lung.

The CDR3 is 13 amino acids. Per the germline V gene, CDR1 is MNHEY and CDR2 is SVGAGI. Trimming shortened V by 2 bases and J by 7 bases, and 11 bases separated the two germline ends. The table came from immunoSEQ multiplex PCR; TCRdb's copy has only in-frame clones and leaves some out. The sample contains tens of thousands of clones, 75% to 85% of which appear only once. Concerning this clone: Its antigen is unidentified.

The sequencing used peripheral blood, collected before any cancer treatment. The V gene is TRBV6-5, the J gene TRBJ1-2; TRBD1 might be the D (6 bases). The clonotype was recovered from a female donor of 60 years or more with stage I lung adenocarcinoma. This chain's CDR3 is CASSYGWGLGYTF. The CDR3 nucleotides are TGTGCCAGCAGTTACGGGTGGGGGCTTGGCTACACCTTC.